The present TCR beta chain was sequenced within a study of blood T cell repertoires in COVID-19. Study at large: COVID-19 samples from acute and convalescent phases originated in the United States, Italy and Spain. PBMCs, B-cell-depleted T cells, or T cells were the source of the cDNA or gDNA that made up the material.

Original methodology: Amplifying reference gene primers gave estimates of nucleated cell counts. The protocol was immunoSEQ multiplex PCR, while the TCRdb copy is restricted to in-frame clones and leaves out a portion. V and J calls and clone size are given by that table; D and trimming were obtained from the DNA. The table records tens of thousands of clones, about 81% of them present only once. V lost 8 bases to trimming and J lost 1 base, with 20 bases between them. The germline V gene encodes CDR1 ENHRY and CDR2 SYGVKD. The CDR3 has 16 residues. This clonotype was sampled from a human donor with acute or convalescent COVID-19. The donor label of this sample is uncertain. Sequenced sample: peripheral blood. The rearrangement uses TRBV10-3 and TRBJ2-5; TRBD2 might be the D (7 bases). CDR3 sequence (DNA): TGTGCCATCGGTGGGAGTTGGGGGGGCCTCCAAGAGACCCAGTACTTC. The encoded protein is CAIGGSWGGLQETQYF.